The 22 T cell receptor beta chains below come from one sample, sequenced in a study of T cells expressing NK-cell markers. TCRdb re-called the 5' RACE reads; one entry per CDR3 protein, DNA not given. The specimen's table records about 260,000 distinct CDR3 sequences. Sequencing was performed on blood T cells: a sorted CD56 or NKG2C T cell subset, CD4+ or CD8+ T cells, or bulk PBMC T cells (not recorded which). The receptors shown here come from a man aged 18 to 29 in good health.

This sequence joins TRBV6-5 and TRBJ1-1; lacking DNA, the TRBD1 call made by TCRdb goes unchecked. This CDR3 region has 15 residues. Per the germline V gene, CDR1 is MNHEY and CDR2 is SVGAGI. The CDR3 here is CASSYSSLGRTEAFF.

J is TRBJ1-3 and V is TRBV6-5. Looked up from germline, CDR1 is MNHEY and CDR2 is SVGAGI. This CDR3 is 16 amino acids long. This chain's CDR3 is CASSYTDRVSGNTIYF.

This chain connects TRBV5-1 to TRBJ1-1. In germline, CDR1 is SGHRS, CDR2 YFSETQ. CDR3 length: 13 amino acids. This CDR3 is CASSLSWGTEAFF.

The genes are TRBV20-1 and TRBJ2-3; with no DNA, the TCRdb D assignment of TRBD1 cannot be verified. Germline lookup yields CDR1 DFQATT and CDR2 SNEGSKA (reference sequence). The CDR3 sequence is 14 residues long. CDR3 sequence reads: CSAIAGRGADTQYF.

The chain links TRBV6-1 to TRBJ1-5; TCRdb outputs TRBD1, but without DNA this stays unchecked. Germline loops: CDR1 MNHNS, CDR2 SASEGT. This CDR3 region has 15 residues. The CDR3 loop is CASSGTGGKGQPQHF.

The genes are TRBV28 and TRBJ2-7; TCRdb proposes TRBD2, but this gene call is untestable without DNA. The CDR3 is made up of 15 amino acids. The germline CDR1 and CDR2 sequences are MDHEN and SYDVKM. The CDR3 sequence is CASSSGLAGLYEQYF.

The chain employs TRBV28 and TRBJ2-7; the TCRdb call, TRBD1, lacks DNA for checking. CDR1 and CDR2 from the germline V gene are MDHEN and SYDVKM. The CDR3 contains 15 residues. CDR3 in amino acids: CASSSPAGTHYEQYF. The full variable domain, with the rest looked up from reference TRBV28 and TRBJ2-7, is DVKVTQSSRYLVKRTGEKVFLECVQDMDHENMFWYRQDPGLGLRLIYFSYDVKMKEKGDIPEGYSVSREKKERFSLILESASTNQTSMYLCASSSPAGTHYEQYFGPGTRLTVT.

The chain combines TRBV11-2 with TRBJ2-7; TCRdb selects TRBD1, and the lack of DNA leaves this call unchecked. Germline CDR1 reads SGHAT; CDR2 reads FQNNGV. The CDR3 sequence is 15 residues long. CDR3 loop: CASSVSRDRPYEQYF.

The chain links TRBV29-1 to TRBJ2-5; TCRdb calls TRBD2, which cannot be checked without DNA. The CDR3 spans 15 residues. CDR1 is SQVTM, CDR2 ANQGSEA, per germline. This chain's CDR3 is CSVEISGRYQETQYF.

J is TRBJ2-1 and V is TRBV20-1; TCRdb's D gene call, TRBD2, goes unchecked for lack of DNA. This CDR3 is 15 amino acids long. Looked up from germline, CDR1 is DFQATT and CDR2 is SNEGSKA (reference sequence). The CDR3 loop reads CSAREPGTYLNEQFF.

The gene calls are TRBV20-1 and TRBJ1-1. Germline V CDR1 and CDR2: DFQATT, SNEGSKA (reference sequence). The CDR3 runs 12 residues. CDR3 sequence: CSYLVGNTEAFF.

The chain recombines TRBV9 with TRBJ2-3; the TCRdb D gene call, TRBD2, has no DNA to confirm it. This CDR3 has 16 amino acids. Per the germline V gene, CDR1 is SGDLS and CDR2 is YYNGEE. The CDR3 region is CASSVRTSGLMDTQYF.

V gene TRBV24-1 combines with J gene TRBJ2-2; TCRdb proposes TRBD1, but this gene call is untestable without DNA. In germline, CDR1 is KGHDR, CDR2 SFDVKD. This CDR3 has 14 residues. The CDR3 sequence is CATSDSQVSWELFF.

This sequence joins TRBV5-1 and TRBJ1-1. The CDR3 loop spans 16 amino acids. The germline V gene has CDR1 SGHRS and CDR2 YFSETQ. The CDR3 region is CASSPFTEGKRTEAFF.

The genes are TRBV6-2 or TRBV6-3 and TRBJ2-7; checking the TCRdb D call of TRBD1 is not possible without DNA. The CDR3 consists of 13 residues. Germline loops: CDR1 MNHEY, CDR2 SVGEGT. The CDR3 protein is CATSDGGTYEQYF.

This chain uses TRBV5-1 with TRBJ2-2; there is no DNA to check the TCRdb D call of TRBD1. From germline, CDR1 is SGHRS and CDR2 YFSETQ. CDR3 size: 15 residues. The CDR3 here is CASHPTGSNTGELFF.

This chain connects TRBV6-2 or TRBV6-3 to TRBJ1-5; TCRdb's D call, TRBD1, is unchecked because there is no DNA. Germline-derived CDR1 and CDR2 are MNHEY and SVGEGT. CDR3 length equals 12 residues. The CDR3 reads CASRGAVQPQHF.

This CDR3 reads CASSGGGHHTQYF. V gene TRBV7-3 combines with J gene TRBJ2-3; without DNA, the TCRdb call of TRBD1 cannot be checked. The germline V gene encodes CDR1 SGHTA and CDR2 FQGTGA. CDR3 length: 13 amino acids.

This chain's CDR3 is CASSLGLAAGTQYF. The chain joins TRBV7-3 to TRBJ2-5; absent DNA, TCRdb's TRBD2 call cannot be checked. Germline CDR1 SGHTA, CDR2 FQGTGA. The CDR3 spans 14 residues.

The chain has TRBV6-5 and TRBJ1-5; TCRdb outputs TRBD1, but without DNA this stays unchecked. The CDR3 runs to 16 residues. Germline-derived CDR1 and CDR2 are MNHEY and SVGAGI. The CDR3 is CASSYSMTGGGQPQHF.

The V gene is TRBV12-3 or TRBV12-4, the J gene TRBJ2-5; absent DNA, TCRdb's TRBD1 call cannot be checked. This CDR3 has 15 residues. CDR3 in amino acids: CASSFSGAERETQYF.

V usage is TRBV5-1 and J usage is TRBJ2-3. This CDR3 is built from 17 residues. CDR1 and CDR2 from the germline V gene are SGHRS and YFSETQ. The CDR3 loop is CASSQNRDPTGADTQYF.